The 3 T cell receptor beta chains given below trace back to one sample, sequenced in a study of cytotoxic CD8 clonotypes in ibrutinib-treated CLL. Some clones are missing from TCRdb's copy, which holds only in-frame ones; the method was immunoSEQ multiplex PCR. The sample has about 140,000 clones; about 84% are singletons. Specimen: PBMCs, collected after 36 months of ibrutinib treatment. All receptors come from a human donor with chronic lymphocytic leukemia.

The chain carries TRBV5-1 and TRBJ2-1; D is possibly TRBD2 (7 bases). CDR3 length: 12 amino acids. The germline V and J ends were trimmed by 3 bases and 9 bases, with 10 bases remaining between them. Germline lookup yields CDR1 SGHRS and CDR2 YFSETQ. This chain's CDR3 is CASSWGGGEQFF. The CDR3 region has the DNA TGCGCCAGCAGCTGGGGGGGCGGTGAGCAGTTCTTC.

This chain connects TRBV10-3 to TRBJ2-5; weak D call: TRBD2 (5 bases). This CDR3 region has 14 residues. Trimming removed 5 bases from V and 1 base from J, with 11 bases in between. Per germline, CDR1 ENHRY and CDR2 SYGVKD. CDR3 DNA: TGTGCCATCAGTTCCTCTGGGAGCCAAGAGACCCAGTACTTC. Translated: CAISSSGSQETQYF.

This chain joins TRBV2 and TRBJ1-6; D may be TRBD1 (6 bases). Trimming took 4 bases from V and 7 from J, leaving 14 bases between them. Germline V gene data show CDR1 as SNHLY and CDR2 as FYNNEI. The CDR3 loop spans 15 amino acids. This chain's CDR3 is CASSAIGTNNSPLHF. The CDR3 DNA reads TGTGCCAGCAGTGCCATCGGGACAAACAATTCACCCCTCCACTTT. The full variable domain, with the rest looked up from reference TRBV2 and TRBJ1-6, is EPEVTQTPSHQVTQMGQEVILRCVPISNHLYFYWYRQILGQKVEFLVSFYNNEISEKSEIFDDQFSVERPDGSNFTLKIRSTKLEDSAMYFCASSAIGTNNSPLHFGNGTRLTVT.